This T cell receptor beta chain comes out of a study of post-analysis software for immune sequencing data. Study-level background: Relapsing-remitting, secondary progressive and progressive-relapsing multiple sclerosis courses were included.

Study observations and caveats: When compared against controls, multiple sclerosis patients showed significantly lower normalized Chao1 diversity. F-measure co-clustering was strong for batch-matched samples. The study found TRBV5-6, TRBV5-1 and TRBV20-1 among five TRBV segments more frequent in patients than controls.

TCR beta cDNA libraries had unique molecular identifiers. T cells numbering about 0.85 to 11 million yielded cDNA molecules that totaled around 500,000. Each CDR3 protein gets one entry after TCRdb re-called the PCR reads with MiXCR. The sample lists some 690,000 distinct CDR3 sequences, approximately 59% occurring once. As for this clonotype: What it binds is not known.

Trimming pared 2 bases from V and 0 bases from J, leaving 11 bases between. CDR1 is MNHEY, CDR2 SVGEGT, per germline. This CDR3 is 17 amino acids long. This TCR came from a girl aged 2-10 years with multiple sclerosis. Sequencing input: blood. The rearrangement uses TRBV6-2 or TRBV6-3 and TRBJ2-6; no reliable D call. The CDR3 reads CASSYRAFRSGANVLTF. CDR3 in DNA: TGTGCCAGCAGTTACCGGGCCTTCCGCTCTGGGGCCAACGTCCTGACTTTC.